These 30 T cell receptor beta chains were sequenced from one sample in a study of CD8 T cells in Susac syndrome. The authors reverse transcribed roughly 0.5 to 1 ug RNA with random hexamers. TCRdb re-derived calls from the immunoSEQ multiplex PCR reads in MiXCR, one entry per CDR3 protein. The sample lists roughly 150,000 distinct CDR3 sequences; approximately 94% were seen once. The sequenced sample consisted of CD4+ T cells from PBMCs. All receptors come from a human donor with multiple sclerosis.

The V gene is TRBV4-2, the J gene TRBJ2-3; D is unclear. Germline V gene data show CDR1 as LGHNA and CDR2 as YNFKEQ. This CDR3 has 13 residues. The V end was cut by 0 bases, the J end by 2 bases, with 3 bases between. The CDR3 loop reads CASSQDPTDTQYF. CDR3 DNA sequence: TGTGCCAGCAGCCAAGATCCCACAGATACGCAGTATTTT.

J is TRBJ1-1 and V is TRBV3-1, with D unresolved. Deletions cut 4 bases from V and 3 bases from J, with 6 bases between. This CDR3 is 12 amino acids long. CDR1 and CDR2 from the germline V gene are LGHDT and YNNKEL (reference sequence). Here the CDR3 DNA reads TGTGCCAGCAGCCCTACTCACACTGAAGCTTTCTTT. Its protein product is CASSPTHTEAFF.

The chain joins TRBV12-3 or TRBV12-4 to TRBJ2-1, with D uncertain. Between the trimmed V and J ends, which lost 8 bases and 0 bases, there was a span of 11 bases. This CDR3 contains 14 residues. This CDR3 reads CASGNSYSYNEQFF. The CDR3 DNA reads TGTGCCAGCGGCAACTCCTACTCCTACAATGAGCAGTTCTTC.

This clonotype was detected only a few times. The chain carries TRBV6-5 and TRBJ1-1, with TRBD1 matching 7 bases. The CDR3 has 15 amino acids. The J segment lost 5 bases and the V segment lost 0 bases, leaving 6 bases of the junction unmatched. CDR1 and CDR2 (germline): MNHEY, SVGAGI. DNA for the CDR3: TGTGCCAGCAGTTACTCGACAGGGATGAGGACTGAAGCTTTCTTT. Amino acid sequence: CASSYSTGMRTEAFF.

The rearrangement links TRBV5-1 to TRBJ2-2, with 7 positions matching TRBD1. There are 17 residues in the CDR3. CDR1 SGHRS and CDR2 YFSETQ come from the germline V gene. V gave up 3 bases and J gave up 4 bases; unmatched junction bases: 12. The chain's CDR3 is CASSSSIGTETTGELFF. DNA for the CDR3: TGCGCCAGCAGCTCATCCATAGGGACAGAGACCACCGGGGAGCTGTTTTTT. Full variable domain (remainder filled in from reference TRBV5-1 and TRBJ2-2): KAGVTQTPRYLIKTRGQQVTLSCSPISGHRSVSWYQQTPGQGLQFLFEYFSETQRNKGNFPGRFSGRQFSNSRSEMNVSTLELGDSALYLCASSSSIGTETTGELFFGEGSRLTVL.

The rearrangement joins TRBV7-9 to TRBJ2-1, with 10 bases that match TRBD2. CDR1 and CDR2 (germline): SEHNR, FQNEAQ (reference sequence). V was clipped by 5 bases and J by 7 bases; unmatched bases: 11. CDR3 length: 16 amino acids. The CDR3 is CASSNRRLAGVNEQFF. As DNA, the CDR3 is TGTGCCAGCAGCAATCGAAGGCTAGCGGGAGTAAATGAGCAGTTCTTC. The whole variable domain, remainder taken from reference TRBV7-9 and TRBJ2-1, is DTGVSQNPRHKITKRGQNVTFRCDPISEHNRLYWYRQTLGQGPEFLTYFQNEAQLEKSRLLSDRFSAERPKGSFSTLEIQRTEQGDSAMYLCASSNRRLAGVNEQFFGPGTRLTVL.

This clonotype was recorded once. V gene TRBV3-1 combines with J gene TRBJ2-2; D gene uncertain. Trimming removed 8 bases at V and 10 bases at J, with 20 bases between. The CDR3 runs 14 residues. Germline V CDR1 and CDR2: LGHDT, YNNKEL (reference sequence). CDR3 protein: CASRLKGVKVELFF. For the CDR3, the DNA is TGTGCCAGCCGCCTTAAGGGCGTGAAAGTGGAGCTGTTTTTT.

V is TRBV5-6 and J is TRBJ2-5, with D hard to call. Germline assignment: CDR1 SGHDT and CDR2 YYEEEE. The CDR3 length is 14 residues. V was trimmed by 0 bases and J by 1 base, leaving 7 bases between them. CDR3 sequence reads: CASSLELSQETQYF. The CDR3 coding sequence is TGTGCCAGCAGCTTGGAGTTGAGCCAAGAGACCCAGTACTTC.

This clonotype was seen a single time. This chain joins TRBV20-1 and TRBJ2-5; D may be TRBD1 or TRBD2 (5 bases each). Germline CDR1 DFQATT, CDR2 SNEGSKA (reference sequence). This CDR3 is built from 16 residues. The V and J ends lost 1 base and 5 bases respectively, with 20 bases between them. The CDR3 DNA is TGCAGTGCTAGAGCTTTTATTTTGGGGACCGGGGAGACCCAGTACTTC. This translates into CSARAFILGTGETQYF.

The chain combines TRBV3-1 with TRBJ2-1; tentative D call: TRBD1 (6 bases). Germline V lookup: CDR1 LGHDT, CDR2 YNNKEL (reference sequence). The V end was cut by 1 base, the J end by 14 bases, with 15 bases between. This CDR3 region has 13 residues. The CDR3 is CASSQGGQFDEFF. CDR3 DNA sequence: TGTGCCAGCAGCCAAGGGGGGCAATTCGACGAGTTCTTC.

This clonotype was counted a single time. This sequence joins TRBV29-1 and TRBJ2-3; the D is unclear. The germline gives CDR1 SQVTM, CDR2 ANQGSEA. The CDR3 totals 15 residues. The V gene lost 5 bases and the J gene lost 2 bases, with 17 bases spanning the gap. CDR3 DNA sequence: TGCAGCGTTCGTCAGTCCCCCCTACTCACAGATACGCAGTATTTT. Protein sequence: CSVRQSPLLTDTQYF.

This chain links TRBV5-6 with TRBJ2-1; 8 bases are shared with TRBD2. CDR3 length equals 13 residues. J was trimmed by 12 bases and V by 4 bases; bases with no gene match: 9. The germline gives CDR1 SGHDT, CDR2 YYEEEE. CDR3 coding DNA: TGTGCCAGCAGCGACAACACTAGCGGATGGCAGTTCTTC. This sequence encodes CASSDNTSGWQFF.

This chain connects TRBV20-1 to TRBJ2-1; TRBD2 matches 9 bases. Germline trimming cut 0 bases from V and 7 bases from J; bases unmatched to any gene: 10. The CDR3 runs 16 residues. CDR1 DFQATT and CDR2 SNEGSKA come from the germline V gene (reference sequence). The chain's CDR3 is CSARDLRAGGPNEQFF. DNA for the CDR3: TGCAGTGCTAGAGATTTGAGGGCGGGAGGGCCGAATGAGCAGTTCTTC.

The gene calls are TRBV4-2 and TRBJ2-1; TRBD2 matches 8 bases. This CDR3 is built from 16 residues. V gave up 0 bases and J gave up 6 bases; unmatched junction bases: 7. CDR1 is LGHNA and CDR2 is YNFKEQ in the germline V gene. The CDR3 is CASSQEASGRFNEQFF. CDR3 bases: TGTGCCAGCAGCCAAGAGGCCAGCGGGAGATTCAATGAGCAGTTCTTC.

The rearrangement joins TRBV5-4 to TRBJ2-1; D may correspond to TRBD1 or TRBD2 (6 bases each). This CDR3 is built from 16 residues. Trimming left V 4 bases short and J 4 bases short, with 18 bases between. Germline V gene lookup returns CDR1 SGHNT and CDR2 YYREEE (reference sequence). The DNA for the CDR3 is TGTGCCAGCAGCCTCCGGAGGGGGGCGTTGTACAATGAGCAGTTCTTC. This codes for CASSLRRGALYNEQFF.

V gene TRBV24-1 combines with J gene TRBJ2-3; TRBD2 matches 13 bases. CDR1 is KGHDR, CDR2 SFDVKD, per germline. This CDR3 contains 15 residues. V trimming: 7 bases; J trimming: 2 bases; junction bases outside the gene matches: 2. The CDR3 DNA reads as TGTGCCACCAGCGGGACTAGCGGGAACACAGATACGCAGTATTTT. This gives the protein CATSGTSGNTDTQYF.

The V and J genes are TRBV19 and TRBJ1-2; D not resolved. Between the trimmed V and J ends, which lost 6 bases and 6 bases, there was a span of 5 bases. The germline V gene encodes CDR1 LNHDA and CDR2 SQIVND (reference sequence). The CDR3 contains 10 residues. In DNA, the CDR3 is TGTGCCAGTAGGTTAGATGGCTACACCTTC. Protein: CASRLDGYTF.

The CDR3: CASSPRGGNEKLFF. The DNA for the CDR3 is TGTGCCAGCAGCCCTCGGGGAGGGAATGAAAAACTGTTTTTT. This chain links TRBV27 with TRBJ1-4; no reliable D call. CDR1 is MNHEY, CDR2 SMNVEV, per germline (reference sequence). This CDR3 spans 14 amino acids. V was trimmed by 6 bases and J by 5 bases, leaving 13 bases between them.

The rearrangement uses TRBV10-3 and TRBJ2-2; tentatively, D is TRBD2 (6 bases). This CDR3 is 12 amino acids long. V was pared by 6 bases and J by 7 bases, with 9 bases between. Germline-derived CDR1 and CDR2 are ENHRY and SYGVKD. CDR3 DNA sequence: TGTGCCATCAGCCTGGGAGGCGGGGAGCTGTTTTTT. Translation gives CAISLGGGELFF.

This rearrangement joins TRBV30 to TRBJ1-4, with unresolved D. CDR1 and CDR2 from the germline V gene are GTSNPN and SVGIG (reference sequence). Trimming pared 1 base from V and 7 bases from J, leaving 13 bases between. The CDR3 sequence is 14 residues long. CDR3 in amino acids: CAWSEGGGSEKLFF. The CDR3 DNA follows: TGTGCCTGGAGTGAAGGCGGAGGGAGTGAAAAACTGTTTTTT. Using reference TRBV30 and TRBJ1-4 for the parts outside the CDR3, the full variable domain is SQTIHQWPATLVQPVGSPLSLECTVEGTSNPNLYWYRQAAGRGLQLLFYSVGIGQISSEVPQNLSASRPQDRQFILSSKKLLLSDSGFYLCAWSEGGGSEKLFFGSGTQLSVL.

This rearrangement joins TRBV5-4 to TRBJ2-1; D is ambiguous. The CDR3 loop spans 14 amino acids. Germline V gene data show CDR1 as SGHNT and CDR2 as YYREEE (reference sequence). V was cut by 1 base and J by 3 bases, with 8 bases left in between. CDR3 coding DNA: TGTGCCAGCAGCTTGCAGGACGTCTACAATGAGCAGTTCTTC. Amino acid sequence: CASSLQDVYNEQFF.

The chain uses TRBV14 and TRBJ1-1, with TRBD1 matching 7 bases. From germline, CDR1 is SGHDN and CDR2 FVKESK. J was trimmed by 3 bases and V by 2 bases; bases with no gene match: 0. The CDR3 runs to 13 residues. CDR3 in DNA: TGTGCCAGCAGCCAACAGGGGGACACTGAAGCTTTCTTT. It encodes CASSQQGDTEAFF.

The rearrangement joins TRBV5-1 to TRBJ2-4, with TRBD1 as a possible D gene (5 bases). This CDR3 spans 16 amino acids. Per the germline V gene, CDR1 is SGHRS and CDR2 is YFSETQ. V was clipped by 4 bases and J by 3 bases, with 17 bases between them. The CDR3 nucleotides read TGCGCCAGCAGCGCGGACGCCCTTAGGGGCAAAAACATTCAGTACTTC. It encodes CASSADALRGKNIQYF.

The rearrangement uses TRBV18 and TRBJ1-1; 8 bases align to TRBD1. J was trimmed by 5 bases and V by 3 bases; bases with no gene match: 5. CDR3 length: 14 amino acids. The germline gives CDR1 KGHSH, CDR2 LQKENI. CDR3 sequence reads: CASSPDRGETEAFF. The CDR3 DNA is TGTGCCAGCTCACCTGACAGGGGAGAAACTGAAGCTTTCTTT.

The chain couples TRBV14 to TRBJ1-3, with TRBD1 as a possible D gene (6 bases). Germline lookup yields CDR1 SGHDN and CDR2 FVKESK. V lost 4 bases and J lost 4, with 14 bases in between. The length of the CDR3 is 15 residues. The CDR3 DNA is TGTGCCAGCAGCCCCCGGGCAGGGACAGGAAACACCATATATTTT. Its protein is CASSPRAGTGNTIYF.

The V and J genes are TRBV4-1 and TRBJ2-2, with TRBD2 identical over 13 bases. The ends lost 0 bases at V and 8 bases at J; junction bases unmatched: 9. The V gene's germline CDR1 is MGHRA and CDR2 YSYEKL. The CDR3 has 18 amino acids. CDR3 sequence reads: CASSQDDHTSGRGGELFF. CDR3 coding DNA: TGCGCCAGCAGCCAAGATGATCACACTAGCGGGAGGGGAGGGGAGCTGTTTTTT.

This clonotype was found once. The chain links TRBV7-9 to TRBJ2-1, with 7 nucleotides matching TRBD2. The CDR3 is 13 residues long. Losses at the gene ends were 4 bases for V and 10 bases for J; bases not matched to a gene: 7. Germline V gene data show CDR1 as SEHNR and CDR2 as FQNEAQ (reference sequence). The CDR3 sequence: CASSSGLAGEQFF. The CDR3 DNA reads TGTGCCAGCAGCTCGGGGTTAGCGGGCGAGCAGTTCTTC.

A few counts support this clonotype. The chain links TRBV29-1 to TRBJ1-1; tentative D call: TRBD1 (5 bases). Germline loops: CDR1 SQVTM, CDR2 ANQGSEA. The V gene lost 7 bases and the J gene lost 6 bases, with 12 bases spanning the gap. This CDR3 has 11 residues. In nucleotides, the CDR3 is TGCAGCGCTGGGGGGGAGTCTGAAGCTTTCTTT. This gives the protein CSAGGESEAFF.

V and J are TRBV27 and TRBJ1-2; 8 nucleotides agree with TRBD1. The V segment lost 3 bases and the J segment 1 base; nucleotides outside the gene matches: 10. Looked up from germline, CDR1 is MNHEY and CDR2 is SMNVEV (reference sequence). This CDR3 comprises 17 residues. In DNA form, the CDR3 reads TGTGCCAGCAGTTTGGCGCCAGGGGGCCTGAATAACTATGGCTACACCTTC. Encoded protein: CASSLAPGGLNNYGYTF.

The J gene is TRBJ2-2, the V gene TRBV27; 7 bases match TRBD2. Germline assignment: CDR1 MNHEY and CDR2 SMNVEV (reference sequence). The CDR3 extends over 15 amino acids. V lost 2 bases, J lost 6 bases, and 6 bases stayed unmatched. CDR3 DNA: TGTGCCAGCAGTTTAGGGGTAGCGGGTGCCGGGGAGCTGTTTTTT. The encoded protein is CASSLGVAGAGELFF.